These 19 T cell receptor beta chains were sequenced from one sample in a study of cytomegalovirus exposure and HLA in healthy donors. The PCR contained 60 Vbeta and 13 Jbeta primers. Clones were read by immunoSEQ multiplex PCR, and TCRdb kept only the in-frame ones, dropping some. In all, the sample yields some 130,000 clones. The source material was PBMCs. The receptors were sampled from a woman aged 40 to 50 in good health and CMV-seropositive.

The J gene is TRBJ2-4, the V gene TRBV5-3; a weak D match, TRBD1 (6 bases). TRBV5-3 is classed as an ORF, of uncertain function. This CDR3 is 21 amino acids long. Trimming cost V 0 bases and J 0 bases, with 25 bases left between them. The chain's CDR3 is CARSLVGPNLGQILAKNIQYF. The CDR3 DNA sequence: TGTGCCAGAAGCTTGGTAGGCCCTAACCTCGGACAGATCCTAGCCAAAAACATTCAGTACTTC.

The gene calls are TRBV6-5 and TRBJ2-7, with TRBD2 matching over 13 bases. Trimming cost V 4 bases and J 5 bases; bases outside gene matches: 8. The CDR3 length is 16 residues. From germline, CDR1 is MNHEY and CDR2 SVGAGI. CDR3 nucleotides: TGTGCCAGCAGTTCACCCGGGACTAGCGGGACCGACGAGCAGTACTTC. Translating gives CASSSPGTSGTDEQYF.

The rearrangement joins TRBV10-3 to TRBJ1-5; D gene ambiguous. The ends were cut back, 11 bases at V and 0 bases at J, with 14 bases in the middle. This CDR3 contains 14 residues. The germline V gene has CDR1 ENHRY and CDR2 SYGVKD. The CDR3 sequence is CASMDGDSNQPQHF. The CDR3 nucleotides read TGTGCCTCCATGGACGGGGATAGCAATCAGCCCCAGCATTTT.

V is TRBV4-1 and J is TRBJ2-2; 11 positions agree with TRBD2. Germline CDR1 MGHRA, CDR2 YSYEKL. Losses at the gene ends were 1 base for V and 5 bases for J; bases not matched to a gene: 6. CDR3 length: 17 residues. CDR3 in DNA: TGCGCCAGCAGCCAAGCAGCCGGACTAGCGGGTACCGGGGAGCTGTTTTTT. Residues: CASSQAAGLAGTGELFF.

The genes are TRBV13 and TRBJ2-7; 14 nucleotides line up with TRBD2. The CDR3 extends over 18 amino acids. Germline CDR1 reads PRHDT; CDR2 reads FYEKMQ (reference sequence). Losses at the gene ends were 5 bases for V and 3 bases for J; bases not matched to a gene: 12. This CDR3 is CASSGRLAGGTNGYEQYF. CDR3 bases: TGTGCCAGCAGCGGCCGACTAGCGGGAGGGACAAACGGCTACGAGCAGTACTTC.

The V and J genes are TRBV7-2 and TRBJ2-1; weak D call: TRBD2 (6 bases). Trimming left V 2 bases short and J 5 bases short, with 10 bases between. CDR3 length equals 14 residues. The V gene's germline CDR1 is SGHTA and CDR2 FQGNSA. The CDR3 sequence: CASSLSGLNNEQFF. CDR3 coding DNA: TGTGCCAGCAGCTTATCGGGACTCAACAATGAGCAGTTCTTC.

The chain couples TRBV27 to TRBJ2-1, with 7 bases that match TRBD2. CDR3 length: 17 amino acids. Germline assignment: CDR1 MNHEY and CDR2 SMNVEV (reference sequence). V shed 5 bases, J shed 0 bases, and the junction held 10 bases outside the gene matches. The CDR3 coding sequence is TGTGCCAGCAGTCCCCCCCCTAGCGGTGGCTCCTACAATGAGCAGTTCTTC. Translating gives CASSPPPSGGSYNEQFF.

This sequence joins TRBV7-8 and TRBJ1-1, with TRBD1 matching 11 bases. CDR1 is SGHVS, CDR2 FQNEAQ, per germline. This CDR3 region has 14 residues. Losses at the gene ends were 10 bases for V and 4 bases for J; bases not matched to a gene: 8. In DNA form, the CDR3 reads TGTGCCACCGGACAGGGGGCGGGCGGCACTGAAGCTTTCTTT. Encoded protein: CATGQGAGGTEAFF.

V is TRBV4-1 and J is TRBJ1-4; no clear D gene. Trimming removed 1 base from V and 3 bases from J, with 15 bases in between. The CDR3 length is 17 residues. CDR1 is MGHRA and CDR2 is YSYEKL in the germline V gene. CDR3 residues: CASSQVPVRASNEKLFF. CDR3 nucleotides: TGCGCCAGCAGCCAAGTCCCCGTGAGGGCATCTAATGAAAAACTGTTTTTT.

The chain links TRBV30 to TRBJ2-1, with D unclear. CDR1 and CDR2 (germline): GTSNPN, SVGIG (reference sequence). The CDR3 loop spans 14 amino acids. V was cut by 1 base and J by 4 bases, with 11 bases left in between. Here the CDR3 DNA reads TGTGCCTGGAGTGCACCCCTTGAGTACAATGAGCAGTTCTTC. Translated, it gives CAWSAPLEYNEQFF.

The chain is built from TRBV7-3 and TRBJ2-3; the match to TRBD2 covers 8 bases. V lost 0 bases, J lost 4 bases, and 3 bases stayed unmatched. Germline V gives CDR1 SGHTA, CDR2 FQGTGA. CDR3 length equals 15 residues. The CDR3 DNA reads TGTGCCAGCAGCTTAACAGCGGGAGCCCCAGATACGCAGTATTTT. Translating it yields CASSLTAGAPDTQYF.

The rearrangement links TRBV19 to TRBJ2-1, with 8 nucleotides matching TRBD2. The CDR3 spans 15 residues. Trimming at V came to 0 bases and at J to 7 bases, leaving 5 bases not matched to a gene. CDR1 is LNHDA, CDR2 SQIVND, per germline (reference sequence). CDR3 sequence reads: CASSIDPTGGNEQFF. The CDR3 DNA sequence: TGTGCCAGTAGTATAGATCCAACGGGGGGGAATGAGCAGTTCTTC.

The chain uses TRBV5-5 and TRBJ2-7; TRBD2 agrees at 9 bases. Losses at the gene ends were 4 bases for V and 1 base for J; bases not matched to a gene: 9. Germline-derived CDR1 and CDR2 are SGHKS and YYEKEE (reference sequence). The length of the CDR3 is 16 residues. In DNA form, the CDR3 reads TGTGCCAGCAGCCAACTCCAGGCGGGAGGGTCCTACGAGCAGTACTTC. Protein: CASSQLQAGGSYEQYF.

V usage is TRBV11-2 and J usage is TRBJ2-7; no definite D call. The V gene lost 1 base and the J gene lost 5 bases, with 15 bases spanning the gap. The V gene's germline CDR1 is SGHAT and CDR2 FQNNGV. This CDR3 comprises 15 residues. The CDR3 here is CASSLVQRRRNEQYF. For the CDR3, the DNA is TGTGCCAGCAGCTTAGTACAGAGACGTAGGAACGAGCAGTACTTC. The full variable domain, its missing parts supplied by reference TRBV11-2 and TRBJ2-7, is EAGVAQSPRYKIIEKRQSVAFWCNPISGHATLYWYQQILGQGPKLLIQFQNNGVVDDSQLPKDRFSAERLKGVDSTLKIQPAKLEDSAVYLCASSLVQRRRNEQYFGPGTRLTVT.

The chain carries TRBV28 and TRBJ2-1; possible D gene TRBD2, 6 bases. Germline-derived CDR1 and CDR2 are MDHEN and SYDVKM. Trimming cost V 8 bases and J 0 bases, with 23 bases left between them. CDR3 length: 18 amino acids. For the CDR3, the DNA is TGTGCCAGCTGGGGGGTTAGACGGTCCCCGAGCTCCTACAATGAGCAGTTCTTC. This encodes CASWGVRRSPSSYNEQFF. Full variable domain (missing parts from reference TRBV28 and TRBJ2-1): DVKVTQSSRYLVKRTGEKVFLECVQDMDHENMFWYRQDPGLGLRLIYFSYDVKMKEKGDIPEGYSVSREKKERFSLILESASTNQTSMYLCASWGVRRSPSSYNEQFFGPGTRLTVL.

V usage is TRBV6-1 and J usage is TRBJ2-1; 13 bases line up with TRBD2. The CDR3 has 15 amino acids. V lost 1 base and J lost 6; bases outside the gene matches: 0. The germline CDR1 and CDR2 sequences are MNHNS and SASEGT. The CDR3 DNA reads as TGTGCCAGCAGTGAAGGGACTAGCGGGAGCAATGAGCAGTTCTTC. This codes for CASSEGTSGSNEQFF.

The chain has TRBV11-3 and TRBJ2-7, with D possibly TRBD1 on 5 matching bases. V was shortened by 1 base and J by 6 bases, with 10 bases between the two germline ends. This CDR3 contains 13 residues. Germline V gene lookup returns CDR1 SGHNT and CDR2 YENEEA. The DNA of the CDR3 is TGTGCCAGCAGCTTAGCCAGTGACAGCGAGCAGTACTTC. Translated: CASSLASDSEQYF.

The gene calls are TRBV28 and TRBJ1-5; D possibly corresponds to TRBD1 (5 bases). The germline CDR1 and CDR2 sequences are MDHEN and SYDVKM. There are 15 residues in the CDR3. Trimming removed 8 bases from V and 1 base from J, with 15 bases in between. This CDR3 reads CASSPGSGSNQPQHF. The CDR3 DNA follows: TGTGCCAGCTCCCCAGGGTCAGGGAGCAATCAGCCCCAGCATTTT.

The chain employs TRBV10-3 and TRBJ2-3; 10 bases match TRBD1. CDR1 is ENHRY, CDR2 SYGVKD, per germline. V was pared by 6 bases and J by 5 bases, with 11 bases of the junction left unmatched. The CDR3 is 16 residues long. CDR3 loop: CAIRALPGTGVDTQYF. The CDR3 DNA sequence: TGTGCCATCAGGGCCCTGCCGGGGACAGGGGTAGATACGCAGTATTTT.